These 6 T cell receptor beta chains were all obtained from the same sample, sequenced in a study of T cells after yellow fever vaccination. Each CDR3 protein gets one entry after TCRdb re-called the 5' RACE reads with MiXCR. The sample includes over 110,000 distinct CDR3 sequences, over 7% of them seen just once. Sequencing was performed on CD4+ T cells sorted from PBMCs, taken 5 days after the yellow fever booster vaccination. These receptors originate from a man between 25 and 39 years old who received the YFV17D yellow fever vaccine.

This clonotype was seen ten or more times. This chain uses TRBV5-1 with TRBJ1-5; D ambiguous. Germline assignment: CDR1 SGHRS and CDR2 YFSETQ. The CDR3 length is 15 residues. V shed 0 bases and J shed 1 base, with 8 bases lying between them. This chain's CDR3 is CASSLEPTSNQPQHF. Written as DNA, the CDR3 is TGCGCCAGCAGCTTGGAACCGACGAGCAATCAGCCCCAGCATTTT.

This clonotype was observed a handful of times. The chain has TRBV5-6 and TRBJ1-6; 7 positions match TRBD1. The CDR3 runs 14 residues. V lost 4 bases and J lost 6; bases outside the gene matches: 4. Germline CDR1 and CDR2: SGHDT and YYEEEE. In DNA form, the CDR3 reads TGTGCCAGCAGCCGGACAGGCAGTAATTCACCCCTCCACTTT. Encoded protein: CASSRTGSNSPLHF. Using reference TRBV5-6 and TRBJ1-6 for the parts outside the CDR3, the full variable domain is DAGVTQSPTHLIKTRGQQVTLRCSPKSGHDTVSWYQQALGQGPQFIFQYYEEEERQRGNFPDRFSGHQFPNYSSELNVNALLLGDSALYLCASSRTGSNSPLHFGNGTRLTVT.

Comment on this clonotype: A read error may explain this, as a much larger clone is one base away. The chain is built from TRBV6-2 or TRBV6-3 and TRBJ2-1, with D tentatively TRBD1 (6 bases). The CDR3 loop spans 14 amino acids. Germline V gene data show CDR1 as MNHEY and CDR2 as SVGEGT. The CDR3 nucleotides are TGTGCCAGCAGTACAGGGAGCTCCTTCAATGAGCAGTTCTTC. It specifies CASSTGSSFNEQFF.

This clonotype was seen many times. V is TRBV5-5 and J is TRBJ2-1, with D tentatively TRBD2 (6 bases). Trimming removed 0 bases from V and 4 bases from J, with 8 bases in between. CDR1 and CDR2 (germline): SGHKS, YYEKEE (reference sequence). This CDR3 has 14 amino acids. The CDR3 nucleotides read TGTGCCAGCAGCTTGGCGGGAGTTTACAATGAGCAGTTCTTC. This encodes CASSLAGVYNEQFF. The entire variable domain, with the rest obtained from reference TRBV5-5 and TRBJ2-1, is as follows: DAGVTQSPTHLIKTRGQQVTLRCSPISGHKSVSWYQQVLGQGPQFIFQYYEKEERGRGNFPDRFSARQFPNYSSELNVNALLLGDSALYLCASSLAGVYNEQFFGPGTRLTVL.

A few counts support this clonotype. The junction departs from the called germline gene at one end, perhaps through a read error. The chain links TRBV20-1 to TRBJ2-2; 12 bases fit TRBD2. CDR3 length: 17 amino acids. Germline lookup yields CDR1 DFQATT and CDR2 SNEGSKA (reference sequence). In DNA form, the CDR3 reads TGCTGTGCTAGACGGGCGGGGACTAGCGGGTCGAGCGGGGAGCTGTTTTTT. This codes for CCARRAGTSGSSGELFF.

The table lists this clonotype with many counts. The rearrangement joins TRBV7-6 to TRBJ2-7; no firm D call. CDR3 length: 14 amino acids. Germline CDR1 reads SGHVS; CDR2 reads FNYEAQ. V lost 1 base to trimming and J lost 5 bases, with 12 bases between them. The CDR3 reads CASSLGNGGDEQYF. CDR3 bases: TGTGCCAGCAGCTTAGGCAACGGTGGAGACGAGCAGTACTTC.